This T cell receptor beta chain emerged from a study of blood T cell repertoires in COVID-19. The protocol was immunoSEQ multiplex PCR, while the TCRdb copy is restricted to in-frame clones and leaves out a portion. The table shows about 210,000 clones, with roughly 82% occurring only once. Germline trimming cut 6 bases from V and 1 base from J; bases unmatched to any gene: 6. Germline CDR1 SNHLY, CDR2 FYNNEI. The CDR3 is 15 amino acids. This receptor was identified in a middle-aged man with active or convalescent COVID-19. The gene calls are TRBV2 and TRBJ1-5; 7 bases fit TRBD1. Sequenced sample: peripheral blood. The CDR3 DNA reads as TGTGCCAGCAGAGACGACAGGGTCAGCAATCAGCCCCAGCATTTT. Its protein product is CASRDDRVSNQPQHF.